The clone carrying this T cell receptor (beta chain) was counted once. Its antigen is still unknown. The data were taken from a study of vaccination and CD4 T cells after COVID-19. About the research overall: Post-COVID samples had a sampling time that fell a median roughly 98 days after diagnosis (range 35 to 161). Taking of post-vaccine samples occurred a median around 72 days after dose two (range 14 to 241).

CD4+ T cells that had been cultured provided DNA sequenced with the Oncomine TCR Beta short-read assay. Investigators isolated genomic DNA from cultured CD4+ T cells. TCRdb used MiXCR to reprocess the PCR reads, holding one entry per CDR3 protein. The profile shows 17,000 or so distinct CDR3 sequences, 55% of them singletons. Germline values: CDR1 KGHDR, CDR2 SFDVKD. This CDR3 region has 17 residues. After removal of 4 bases from V and 0 bases from J, the junction contained 8 bases not matched to a gene. Treatment described: approximately 11-day PBMC culture with coronavirus spike peptide pools or control peptides (ViraFEST assay).

This clonotype originated in a human donor who had recovered from COVID-19. Sequenced sample: CD4+ T cells from blood, cultured in vitro. This chain joins TRBV24-1 and TRBJ1-5, with TRBD1 matching over 7 bases. The CDR3: CATSESTGTDSNQPQHF. The CDR3 bases are TGTGCCACCAGTGAGTCAACCGGGACAGATAGCAATCAGCCCCAGCATTTT.